The 10 T cell receptor beta chains below come from one sample, sequenced in a study of Graves' ophthalmopathy and Graves' hyperthyroidism. Amplification targeted the TCR beta CDR3 regions, with RNA transcripts as the source material. The first-round RT-PCR employed HTBI primers together with the Qiagen OneStep RT-PCR kit. A multiplex PCR was then performed as the second round. From the multiplex PCR reads, TCRdb called clonotypes with MiXCR, one entry per CDR3 protein. The sample lists a few hundred thousand distinct CDR3 sequences; just over 15% were seen once. Sample: peripheral blood. These TCRs come from a woman aged 18 to 35 with stable Graves' hyperthyroidism.

The V call is TRBV27, the J call TRBJ1-5; tentative D call: TRBD1 (5 bases). This CDR3 region has 16 residues. V lost 6 bases and J 2 bases, leaving 17 bases between the germline ends. Per the germline V gene, CDR1 is MNHEY and CDR2 is SMNVEV (reference sequence). CDR3 sequence reads: CASRRRGGTGNQPQHF. The CDR3 DNA is TGTGCCAGCAGACGTCGTGGGGGGACGGGCAATCAGCCCCAGCATTTT.

This clonotype was seen at least ten times. The CDR3 reads CASSSIRGTGELFF. CDR3 sequence (DNA): TGTGCCAGCAGCTCCATCAGGGGCACCGGGGAGCTGTTTTTT. The J gene is TRBJ2-2, the V gene TRBV11-2; TRBD1 might be the D (6 bases). The CDR3 is 14 amino acids. V was clipped by 4 bases and J by 4 bases, with 10 bases between them. Looked up from germline, CDR1 is SGHAT and CDR2 is FQNNGV.

This clonotype has just a few counts. The CDR3 DNA follows: TGTGCCAGTAGTATGGGGGGAGGAGAAAAACTGTTTTTT. It specifies CASSMGGGEKLFF. The chain links TRBV19 to TRBJ1-4; the D gene is possibly TRBD1 (5 bases). CDR1 is LNHDA, CDR2 SQIVND, per germline (reference sequence). The CDR3 has 13 amino acids. The V end was cut by 3 bases, the J end by 8 bases, with 10 bases between. Looking up the rest from reference TRBV19 and TRBJ1-4 gives the full variable domain: DGGITQSPKYLFRKEGQNVTLSCEQNLNHDAMYWYRQDPGQGLRLIYYSQIVNDFQKGDIAEGYSVSREKKESFPLTVTSAQKNPTAFYLCASSMGGGEKLFFGSGTQLSVL.

The rearrangement joins TRBV11-2 to TRBJ2-3; TRBD1 matches at 7 bases. Germline CDR1 and CDR2: SGHAT and FQNNGV. V trimming: 2 bases; J trimming: 5 bases; junction bases outside the gene matches: 7. The CDR3 has 15 amino acids. The CDR3 DNA is TGTGCCAGCAGCTTATACAATCCAGGGGGAGATACGCAGTATTTT. This gives the protein CASSLYNPGGDTQYF.

This clonotype came up a few times. The rearrangement uses TRBV13 and TRBJ2-7, with D unresolved. The CDR3 length is 13 residues. Trimming stripped 5 bases from V and 0 bases from J, with 8 bases between. Germline V CDR1 and CDR2: PRHDT, FYEKMQ (reference sequence). The CDR3 coding sequence is TGTGCCAGCAGCCCATCCCTCTCCTACGAGCAGTACTTC. Translation gives CASSPSLSYEQYF. The full variable domain, rest sourced from reference TRBV13 and TRBJ2-7, is AAGVIQSPRHLIKEKRETATLKCYPIPRHDTVYWYQQGPGQDPQFLISFYEKMQSDKGSIPDRFSAQQFSDYHSELNMSSLELGDSALYFCASSPSLSYEQYFGPGTRLTVT.

Ten or more counts support this clonotype. The rearrangement links TRBV24-1 to TRBJ2-5; possibly TRBD1 or TRBD2 for D (5 bases each). The V gene lost 5 bases and the J gene lost 5 bases, with 11 bases spanning the gap. The CDR3 extends over 13 amino acids. Germline CDR1 reads KGHDR; CDR2 reads SFDVKD. The DNA for the CDR3 is TGTGCCACCAGTGGGCAGAGGGGCGAGACCCAGTACTTC. It specifies CATSGQRGETQYF.

This clonotype was seen many times. J is TRBJ1-1 and V is TRBV7-8; 7 bases align to TRBD1. There are 14 residues in the CDR3. V lost 5 bases to trimming and J lost 4 bases; unmatched junction nucleotides: 7. Per germline, CDR1 SGHVS and CDR2 FQNEAQ. Here the CDR3 reads CASSPGQPATEAFF. The CDR3 DNA follows: TGTGCCAGCAGCCCGGGACAGCCGGCCACTGAAGCTTTCTTT.

This clonotype occurred many times. One junction end disagrees with the germline gene, perhaps due to a read error. V and J are TRBV7-7 and TRBJ2-1; a possible D gene is TRBD1 (5 bases). Germline V lookup: CDR1 SSHAT, CDR2 FNYEAQ (reference sequence). This CDR3 contains 13 residues. CDR3 bases: TGTGCTAGCAGCACCAGACAGAACAATGAGCAGTTCTTC. Residues: CASSTRQNNEQFF.

This clonotype was recorded many times. The chain carries TRBV7-2 and TRBJ1-5; 9 bases line up with TRBD1. The V and J ends lost 3 bases and 10 bases, in that order; junction bases with no gene match: 7. CDR1 is SGHTA and CDR2 is FQGNSA in the germline V gene. The CDR3 covers 14 residues. The DNA for the CDR3 is TGTGCCAGCAGCTTCGGGGACAGGGTACGTCCCCAGCATTTT. It translates to CASSFGDRVRPQHF. The full variable domain, with the rest looked up from reference TRBV7-2 and TRBJ1-5, is GAGVSQSPSNKVTEKGKDVELRCDPISGHTALYWYRQSLGQGLEFLIYFQGNSAPDKSGLPSDRFSAERTGGSVSTLTIQRTQQEDSAVYLCASSFGDRVRPQHFGDGTRLSIL.

This chain uses TRBV6-1 with TRBJ2-7, with 9 positions matching TRBD1. This CDR3 has 14 amino acids. V lost 7 bases and J lost 2; bases outside the gene matches: 6. Germline V gene lookup returns CDR1 MNHNS and CDR2 SASEGT. The CDR3 region is CASTPGQGPYEQYF. The CDR3, as DNA: TGTGCCAGCACACCGGGACAGGGTCCCTACGAGCAGTACTTC.